The present entry profiles one T cell receptor beta chain with its context. V was clipped by 0 bases and J by 6 bases, with 9 bases between them. The CDR3 runs to 13 residues. Per the germline V gene, CDR1 is MNHEY and CDR2 is SVGAGI. This sample is part of a study of T and B cells in COVID-19 patients. TRB rearrangements were amplified by multiplex PCR with BIOMED2 TRB-A/B primers. Each CDR3 protein is one row after TCRdb ran MiXCR on the multiplex PCR reads. The sample holds some 14,000 distinct CDR3 sequences; over 25% are singletons and the top ten take 6.8%. From blood, about 220-500 ng of genomic DNA served as TRB template.

This sequence joins TRBV6-5 and TRBJ2-7; perhaps TRBD1 as D (7 bases). Sequencing used blood. This sequence originates from a human donor who had recovered from COVID-19. The chain's CDR3 is CASSYSQGGEQYF. CDR3 DNA sequence: TGTGCCAGCAGTTACTCGCAGGGGGGCGAGCAGTACTTC.